This T cell receptor beta chain was captured by sequencing in a study of cytomegalovirus exposure and HLA in healthy donors. Overall study findings and caveats: Prediction of most subjects' HLA-A and HLA-B alleles by TCR beta sequences was reportedly accurate.

In the case of this clone: Its specificity is not known.

Germline V CDR1 and CDR2: SGHTA, FQGNSA. The length of the CDR3 is 16 residues. V trimming: 1 base; J trimming: 5 bases; junction bases outside the gene matches: 8. PCR used 60 Vbeta primers and 13 Jbeta primers. The repertoire was sequenced with immunoSEQ multiplex PCR; TCRdb's copy has only in-frame clones and lacks some. Found here are about 130,000 clones, roughly four fifths of them singletons; the top ten hold roughly 7%. The sequencing input was PBMCs. The chain employs TRBV7-2 and TRBJ2-1; TRBD1 matches at 7 bases. The sequence derives from a male donor in good health and CMV-seronegative. The CDR3 sequence: CASSLGGQGVDNEQFF. In DNA, the CDR3 is TGTGCCAGCAGCTTAGGAGGCCAGGGGGTAGACAATGAGCAGTTCTTC.